The clone carrying this T cell receptor (beta chain) was seen repeatedly, ten times or more. Trimming cost V 3 bases and J 2 bases, with 7 bases left between them. The length of the CDR3 is 13 residues. The data were taken from a study of T-cell reconstitution after alpha-beta-depleted transplantation in children. Using unique molecular identifiers, the investigators prepared the TCRbeta library. Each CDR3 protein gets one entry after TCRdb re-called the PCR reads with MiXCR. The repertoire holds about 500,000 distinct CDR3 sequences, with approximately 30% as singletons. This sequence originates from a human donor who donated a stem cell graft to a child with aplastic anemia. The source material was PBMCs from the stem cell graft donor, sampled from the stem cell graft. The gene calls are TRBV12-3 or TRBV12-4 and TRBJ1-2, with unresolved D. In DNA form, the CDR3 reads TGTGCCAGCAGTTTCGGTCGGAACTATGGCTACACCTTC. Translated, it gives CASSFGRNYGYTF.